The 23 T cell receptor beta chains presented below share a single source sample, sequenced in a study of patients and donors after allogeneic stem cell transplantation. In TCRdb, the RT-PCR reads were re-called with MiXCR into one record per CDR3 protein. The sample consists of some 960,000 distinct CDR3 sequences, roughly 17% of them appearing once. The sample consisted of blood, either unsorted or a sorted T cell fraction (not recorded which). Receptor source: a human donor who was either an allogeneic HSCT recipient or a stem cell or donor lymphocyte infusion donor (not recorded which). It is not recorded whose cells these are; they may come from a transplant donor.

This clonotype was detected a few times. The chain uses TRBV24-1 and TRBJ1-5; D unclear. The CDR3 length is 12 residues. Germline V gene sequence: CDR1 KGHDR, CDR2 SFDVKD. V lost 4 bases and J lost 9, with 9 bases in between. Here the CDR3 DNA reads TGTGCCACCAGTGAGGGAGGGCGGCCCCAGCATTTT. Encoded protein: CATSEGGRPQHF.

This clonotype was detected a few times. V is TRBV5-1 and J is TRBJ2-3; 7 nucleotides align to TRBD2. Germline trimming cut 0 bases from V and 1 base from J; bases unmatched to any gene: 8. The CDR3 contains 17 residues. The V gene's germline CDR1 is SGHRS and CDR2 YFSETQ. The DNA for the CDR3 is TGCGCCAGCAGCTTGGCCGGGACTACGAAACGCACAGATACGCAGTATTTT. Encoded protein: CASSLAGTTKRTDTQYF. The full variable domain, in which reference TRBV5-1 and TRBJ2-3 provide the parts outside the CDR3, is KAGVTQTPRYLIKTRGQQVTLSCSPISGHRSVSWYQQTPGQGLQFLFEYFSETQRNKGNFPGRFSGRQFSNSRSEMNVSTLELGDSALYLCASSLAGTTKRTDTQYFGPGTRLTVL.

V usage is TRBV25-1 and J usage is TRBJ2-7; TRBD1 is a possible D gene (6 bases). The germline gives CDR1 MGHDK, CDR2 SYGVNS. The CDR3 contains 13 residues. The ends were cut back, 8 bases at V and 3 bases at J, with 14 bases in the middle. CDR3 sequence reads: CASGEGDRYEQYF. DNA for the CDR3: TGTGCCAGCGGAGAGGGGGACCGCTACGAGCAGTACTTC.

The chain uses TRBV6-2 or TRBV6-3 and TRBJ2-1; possible D gene TRBD2, 7 bases. The germline CDR1 and CDR2 sequences are MNHEY and SVGEGT. Trimming removed 2 bases from V and 4 bases from J, with 12 bases in between. The CDR3 is 15 residues long. In nucleotides, the CDR3 is TGTGCCAGCAGTTACGGCGGGGGCCCATACAATGAGCAGTTCTTC. It encodes CASSYGGGPYNEQFF.

This chain uses TRBV5-1 with TRBJ2-4, with D perhaps being TRBD1 or TRBD2 (5 bases each). V lost 0 bases to trimming and J lost 5 bases, with 12 bases between them. The CDR3 sequence is 15 residues long. Germline V gene data show CDR1 as SGHRS and CDR2 as YFSETQ. The CDR3 spells CASSLAGTGENIQYF. CDR3 sequence (DNA): TGCGCCAGCAGCTTGGCCGGGACCGGGGAAAACATTCAGTACTTC.

The CDR3 nucleotides read TGTGCCAGCAGCGGTATAACCTTACGGAACACTGAAGCTTTCTTT. It yields the protein CASSGITLRNTEAFF. The rearrangement links TRBV7-2 to TRBJ1-1; D gene unclear. V was trimmed by 5 bases and J by 1 base, leaving 14 bases between them. The CDR3 covers 15 residues. Germline V CDR1 and CDR2: SGHTA, FQGNSA. Complete variable domain (other parts from reference TRBV7-2 and TRBJ1-1): GAGVSQSPSNKVTEKGKDVELRCDPISGHTALYWYRQSLGQGLEFLIYFQGNSAPDKSGLPSDRFSAERTGGSVSTLTIQRTQQEDSAVYLCASSGITLRNTEAFFGQGTRLTVV.

The gene calls are TRBV11-3 and TRBJ2-7; 8 bases line up with TRBD1. Germline assignment: CDR1 SGHNT and CDR2 YENEEA. This CDR3 is built from 15 residues. Trimming at V came to 0 bases and at J to 3 bases, leaving 4 bases not matched to a gene. DNA of the CDR3: TGTGCCAGCAGCTTAGATCGGACAGGGAGCTACGAGCAGTACTTC. Its translation: CASSLDRTGSYEQYF.

The V gene is TRBV12-3 or TRBV12-4, the J gene TRBJ2-5; 7 bases line up with TRBD2. J was trimmed by 2 bases and V by 6 bases; bases with no gene match: 6. The CDR3 is made up of 14 amino acids. CDR3 in amino acids: CASRGRGGQETQYF. CDR3 bases: TGTGCCAGCAGGGGGAGGGGTGGACAAGAGACCCAGTACTTC.

The chain links TRBV6-1 to TRBJ1-4; D is unclear. Looked up from germline, CDR1 is MNHNS and CDR2 is SASEGT. The CDR3 extends over 15 amino acids. Trimming removed 6 bases from V and 0 bases from J, with 11 bases in between. Here the CDR3 reads CASRPYWSTNEKLFF. The DNA for the CDR3 is TGTGCCAGCAGGCCATACTGGTCAACTAATGAAAAACTGTTTTTT.

This clonotype has only a few counts. The chain couples TRBV27 to TRBJ2-7; TRBD1 aligns across 7 bases. The J segment lost 4 bases and the V segment lost 9 bases, leaving 6 bases of the junction unmatched. Germline V gives CDR1 MNHEY, CDR2 SMNVEV (reference sequence). This CDR3 spans 12 amino acids. The CDR3 DNA follows: TGTGCCAGTATCGGCAGGGGGTACGAGCAGTACTTC. This encodes CASIGRGYEQYF.

The rearrangement links TRBV9 to TRBJ2-1; D is undetermined. This CDR3 contains 15 residues. Trimming pared 0 bases from V and 0 bases from J, leaving 7 bases between. CDR1 SGDLS and CDR2 YYNGEE come from the germline V gene. The chain's CDR3 is CASSVVGRSYNEQFF. In DNA form, the CDR3 reads TGTGCCAGCAGCGTAGTTGGGCGCTCCTACAATGAGCAGTTCTTC.

This clonotype has just a few counts. CDR3 loop: CASSQDRRGGGELFF. CDR3 in DNA: TGCGCCAGCAGCCAAGATAGGCGGGGCGGCGGGGAGCTGTTTTTT. The rearrangement joins TRBV4-3 to TRBJ2-2; possibly TRBD2 for D (6 bases). Between the trimmed V and J ends, which lost 0 bases and 7 bases, there was a span of 12 bases. CDR1 LGHNA and CDR2 YSLEER come from the germline V gene. CDR3 length equals 15 residues.

This clonotype was seen ten or more times. V gene TRBV5-1 combines with J gene TRBJ1-2, with D uncertain. The CDR3 loop spans 14 amino acids. Germline V lookup: CDR1 SGHRS, CDR2 YFSETQ. V was shortened by 4 bases and J by 4 bases, with 14 bases between the two germline ends. The CDR3 coding sequence is TGCGCCAGCAGCGCTTACCGGGCTTCCTATGGCTACACCTTC. It yields the protein CASSAYRASYGYTF.

This clonotype was counted between two and nine times. V usage is TRBV20-1 and J usage is TRBJ2-7; D is uncertain. Trimming took 3 bases from V and 4 from J, leaving 7 bases between them. CDR1 is DFQATT and CDR2 is SNEGSKA in the germline V gene (reference sequence). The CDR3 covers 11 residues. CDR3 in amino acids: CSASGPYEQYF. The CDR3 DNA reads as TGCAGTGCTAGCGGCCCTTACGAGCAGTACTTC.

J is TRBJ2-1 and V is TRBV3-1; TRBD2 matches at 7 bases. Trimming removed 0 bases from V and 8 bases from J; junction bases left unmatched: 4. The CDR3 is 14 amino acids. The germline CDR1 and CDR2 sequences are LGHDT and YNNKEL (reference sequence). The CDR3 protein is CASSQDLSGDEQFF. DNA for the CDR3: TGTGCCAGCAGCCAAGACCTGAGCGGGGATGAGCAGTTCTTC.

V gene TRBV5-1 combines with J gene TRBJ2-5; D gene unclear. The germline CDR1 and CDR2 sequences are SGHRS and YFSETQ. Trimming cost V 5 bases and J 0 bases, with 5 bases left between them. The CDR3 has 12 amino acids. CDR3 amino acids: CASRGYQETQYF. The CDR3 bases are TGCGCCAGCAGGGGATACCAAGAGACCCAGTACTTC. Full variable domain (remainder filled in from reference TRBV5-1 and TRBJ2-5): KAGVTQTPRYLIKTRGQQVTLSCSPISGHRSVSWYQQTPGQGLQFLFEYFSETQRNKGNFPGRFSGRQFSNSRSEMNVSTLELGDSALYLCASRGYQETQYFGPGTRLLVL.

This clonotype was detected only a few times. V usage is TRBV30 and J usage is TRBJ2-5; weak D call: TRBD2 (5 bases). V lost 3 bases and J lost 4, with 21 bases in between. The germline V gene encodes CDR1 GTSNPN and CDR2 SVGIG (reference sequence). This CDR3 contains 16 residues. CDR3 residues: CAWREEFPRSLETQYF. The CDR3 bases are TGTGCCTGGAGGGAGGAATTCCCGAGAAGTCTAGAGACCCAGTACTTC.

This sequence joins TRBV12-3 or TRBV12-4 and TRBJ1-4, with 8 bases fitting TRBD1. The CDR3 is made up of 15 amino acids. V dropped 5 bases and J dropped 6; count of bases not matched to a gene: 8. As DNA, the CDR3 is TGTGCCAGCAGTCCCCTCGGGACAGGCTATGAAAAACTGTTTTTT. Amino acid sequence: CASSPLGTGYEKLFF.

The V and J genes are TRBV5-1 and TRBJ2-7; 7 bases are shared with TRBD2. The germline V gene has CDR1 SGHRS and CDR2 YFSETQ. J gave up 6 bases and V 4 bases, and 10 bases lay outside the gene matches. This CDR3 region has 14 residues. Here the CDR3 reads CASSPETSRSEQYF. The CDR3, as DNA: TGCGCCAGCAGCCCCGAGACTAGCCGTTCCGAGCAGTACTTC.

This clonotype was detected only a few times. V is TRBV6-2 or TRBV6-3 and J is TRBJ1-5; TRBD1 agrees at 7 bases. CDR1 is MNHEY and CDR2 is SVGEGT in the germline V gene. With 2 bases clipped from V and 6 bases from J, the junction kept 4 bases outside the gene matches. This CDR3 spans 14 amino acids. The CDR3 loop is CASSYGPGGQPQHF. The CDR3 DNA is TGTGCCAGCAGTTACGGTCCAGGGGGTCAGCCCCAGCATTTT.

This clonotype appeared many times. V gene TRBV29-1 combines with J gene TRBJ2-1, with D uncertain. There are 12 residues in the CDR3. The V gene's germline CDR1 is SQVTM and CDR2 ANQGSEA. The germline V and J ends were trimmed by 2 bases and 2 bases, with 4 bases remaining between them. In DNA, the CDR3 is TGCAGCGTTGAAAACACCTACAATGAGCAGTTCTTC. This sequence encodes CSVENTYNEQFF.

This rearrangement joins TRBV3-1 to TRBJ2-1; TRBD2 agrees at 11 bases. Germline values: CDR1 LGHDT, CDR2 YNNKEL (reference sequence). The CDR3 contains 14 residues. The ends lost 5 bases at V and 9 bases at J; junction bases unmatched: 6. CDR3 in amino acids: CASSFKGLAVEQFF. The CDR3 DNA follows: TGTGCCAGCAGCTTTAAGGGACTAGCGGTTGAGCAGTTCTTC.

Ten or more counts support this clonotype. The V gene is TRBV12-3 or TRBV12-4, the J gene TRBJ2-2; D ambiguous. CDR3 length: 13 amino acids. With 3 bases removed from V and 8 bases from J, the gap between germline ends came to 10 bases. This CDR3 reads CASSFPKRGELFF. CDR3 nucleotides: TGTGCCAGCAGTTTTCCAAAACGAGGGGAGCTGTTTTTT.